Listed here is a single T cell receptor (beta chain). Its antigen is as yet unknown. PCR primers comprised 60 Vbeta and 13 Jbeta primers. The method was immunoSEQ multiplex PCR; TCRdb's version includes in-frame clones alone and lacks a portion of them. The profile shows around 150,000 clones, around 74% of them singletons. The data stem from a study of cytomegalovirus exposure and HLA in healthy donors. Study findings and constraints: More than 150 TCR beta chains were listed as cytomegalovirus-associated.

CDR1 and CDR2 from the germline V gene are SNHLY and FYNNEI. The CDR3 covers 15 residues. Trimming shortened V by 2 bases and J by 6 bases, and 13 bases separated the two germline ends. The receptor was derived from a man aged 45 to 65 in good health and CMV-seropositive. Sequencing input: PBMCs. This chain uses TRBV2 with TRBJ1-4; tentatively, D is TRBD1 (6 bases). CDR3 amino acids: CASSEQGPTHEKLFF. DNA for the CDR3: TGTGCCAGCAGTGAACAGGGGCCGACCCATGAAAAACTGTTTTTT.